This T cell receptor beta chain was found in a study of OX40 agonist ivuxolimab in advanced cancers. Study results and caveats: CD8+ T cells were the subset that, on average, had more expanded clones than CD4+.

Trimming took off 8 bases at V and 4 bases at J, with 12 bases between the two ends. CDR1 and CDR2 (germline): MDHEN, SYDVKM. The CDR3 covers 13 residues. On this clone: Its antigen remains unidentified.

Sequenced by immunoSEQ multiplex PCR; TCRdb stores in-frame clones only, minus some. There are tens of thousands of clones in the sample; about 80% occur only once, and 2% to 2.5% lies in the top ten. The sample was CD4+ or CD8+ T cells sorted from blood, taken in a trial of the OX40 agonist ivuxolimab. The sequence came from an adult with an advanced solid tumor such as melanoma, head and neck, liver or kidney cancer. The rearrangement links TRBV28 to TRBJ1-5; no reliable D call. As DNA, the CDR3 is TGTGCCAGCGACGGACCCCCGAATCAGCCCCAGCATTTT. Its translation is CASDGPPNQPQHF. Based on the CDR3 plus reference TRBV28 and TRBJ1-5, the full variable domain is DVKVTQSSRYLVKRTGEKVFLECVQDMDHENMFWYRQDPGLGLRLIYFSYDVKMKEKGDIPEGYSVSREKKERFSLILESASTNQTSMYLCASDGPPNQPQHFGDGTRLSIL.